This TCR beta chain originates from a study of graft-versus-host responses after intestinal transplantation. Data came from immunoSEQ multiplex PCR; TCRdb stores just in-frame clones and leaves some out. Among approximately 90,000 clones listed, less than 90% were seen once. The CDR3 loop spans 16 amino acids. With 2 bases clipped from V and 5 bases from J, the junction kept 12 bases outside the gene matches. Germline V gene data show CDR1 as MDHEN and CDR2 as SYDVKM. For this clone: The antigen is not known.

The chain has TRBV28 and TRBJ2-7; 7 bases line up with TRBD2. The clonotype comes from a human donor who was the organ donor for an intestinal transplant. This specimen consisted of unstimulated CD4+ T cells sorted from spleen or lymph node cells, obtained before transplant. The chain's CDR3 is CASSLPRSGMSHEQYF. The CDR3 DNA reads TGTGCCAGCAGTTTACCTCGGAGCGGGATGTCCCACGAGCAGTACTTC.